Listed below are T cell receptor beta chains from one sample, sequenced in a study of blood T cell repertoires in COVID-19. Repertoires were generated with immunoSEQ multiplex PCR, while TCRdb's copy carries only in-frame clones and drops some. The repertoire holds roughly 190,000 clones, with nearly 90% as singletons. Sequenced sample: peripheral blood. These receptors came from a woman aged 40-49 years who had recovered from COVID-19. Each CDR3 is given with its conserved first and last residue. The D gene is left open where the match is weak. The size field is filled for only some rows; it gives once, few, many or a size class.

V: TRBV24-1
D: NA
size: NA
J: TRBJ2-3
CDR3: CATSDPGLVGTDTQYF
DNA: TGTGCCACCAGTGACCCAGGACTGGTTGGGACAGATACGCAGTATTTT

V: TRBV28
D: NA
size: NA
J: TRBJ1-2
CDR3: CASSYLFGEVTF
DNA: TGTGCCAGCAGTTATCTCTTCGGGGAGGTCACCTTC

V: TRBV10-1
D: NA
size: NA
J: TRBJ2-3
CDR3: CASSLEAEAGNTQYF
DNA: TGCGCCAGCAGTCTCGAAGCGGAAGCCGGCAATACGCAGTATTTT

V: TRBV5-4
D: NA
size: NA
J: TRBJ2-7
CDR3: CASSYEVTYEQYF
DNA: TGTGCCAGCAGCTACGAGGTTACCTACGAGCAGTACTTC

V: TRBV19
D: NA
size: NA
J: TRBJ1-1
CDR3: CASSLEIRQEAFF
DNA: TGTGCCAGTAGTCTCGAGATCAGACAAGAAGCTTTCTTT

V: TRBV4-2
D: TRBD2
size: NA
J: TRBJ2-2
CDR3: CASSPTALAGINTGELFF
DNA: TGTGCCAGCAGCCCCACAGCGCTAGCGGGGATCAACACCGGGGAGCTGTTTTTT

V: TRBV19
D: TRBD2
size: few
J: TRBJ2-1
CDR3: CASSIGIAGGQFF
DNA: TGTGCCAGTAGTATTGGCATAGCGGGGGGGCAGTTCTTC

V: TRBV3-1/TRBV3-2
D: TRBD2
size: NA
J: TRBJ2-1
CDR3: CASSQQLAEYNEQFF
DNA: TGTGCCAGCAGCCAACAACTAGCGGAGTACAATGAGCAGTTCTTC

V: TRBV30
D: TRBD2
size: NA
J: TRBJ2-7
CDR3: CAWRRGGDYEQYF
DNA: TGTGCCTGGAGGCGGGGGGGGGACTACGAGCAGTACTTC

V: TRBV9
D: TRBD1
size: once
J: TRBJ2-2
CDR3: CASSPVPGQGSTGELFF
DNA: TGTGCCAGCAGCCCAGTCCCGGGACAGGGCTCCACCGGGGAGCTGTTTTTT

V: TRBV3-1/TRBV3-2
D: TRBD1
size: NA
J: TRBJ1-3
CDR3: CASSRVGQGRNTIYF
DNA: TGTGCCAGCAGCCGGGTCGGACAGGGTCGAAACACCATATATTTT

V: TRBV9
D: TRBD2
size: NA
J: TRBJ2-5
CDR3: CASSAGATSGRAAETQYF
DNA: TGTGCCAGCAGCGCAGGGGCGACTAGCGGGAGGGCCGCTGAGACCCAGTACTTC

V: TRBV5-6
D: NA
size: NA
J: TRBJ1-1
CDR3: CASSTGPSVAFF
DNA: TGTGCCAGCAGCACTGGGCCATCGGTGGCTTTCTTT

V: TRBV7-2
D: NA
size: NA
J: TRBJ2-7
CDR3: CASSRSSLDPVGEYF
DNA: TGTGCCAGCAGCCGGAGCAGTTTAGATCCCGTCGGGGAGTACTTC

V: TRBV6-2/TRBV6-3
D: TRBD2
size: NA
J: TRBJ2-1
CDR3: CASRPLAGGPGEQFF
DNA: TGTGCCAGCAGGCCTCTAGCGGGAGGGCCGGGTGAGCAGTTCTTC

V: TRBV7-9
D: TRBD1
size: NA
J: TRBJ1-2
CDR3: CASSSRDRGNGYTF
DNA: TGTGCCAGCAGCTCCCGGGACAGGGGTAACGGCTACACCTTC

V: TRBV25-1
D: TRBD1
size: NA
J: TRBJ1-6
CDR3: CASSVQGAGSPLHF
DNA: TGTGCCAGCAGTGTCCAGGGGGCCGGTTCACCCCTCCACTTT

V: TRBV30
D: NA
size: NA
J: TRBJ2-7
CDR3: CAWSSGGVYVEYF
DNA: TGTGCCTGGAGTTCGGGGGGCGTTTATGTGGAGTACTTC